Below, 8 T cell receptor beta chains from the same sample are listed, as sequenced in a study of TIL therapy for anti-PD-1-resistant metastatic lung cancer. As for time point: pre-treatment sample, taken before nivolumab and TIL therapy. This was the immunoSEQ v3 assay. Sequenced by immunoSEQ multiplex PCR; TCRdb stores in-frame clones only, minus some. The sample yields 25,000 to 40,000 clones, 74% seen once. The sample was blood, taken at baseline. The receptors stem from a woman between 30 and 80 years old with non-small cell lung cancer.

This chain uses TRBV27 with TRBJ2-2; D unclear. Germline CDR1 MNHEY, CDR2 SMNVEV (reference sequence). V dropped 3 bases and J dropped 4 bases, with 6 bases sitting between them. The CDR3 totals 13 residues. Written as DNA, the CDR3 is TGTGCCAGCAGTTTGGGCGTCACCGGGGAGCTGTTTTTT. The encoded protein is CASSLGVTGELFF.

This chain links TRBV7-2 with TRBJ1-2; D call uncertain. Germline V CDR1 and CDR2: SGHTA, FQGNSA. The CDR3 sequence is 16 residues long. Trimming cost V 0 bases and J 0 bases, with 11 bases left between them. The CDR3, as DNA: TGTGCCAGCAGCTTAGCCCCCCCAGTAACTAACTATGGCTACACCTTC. Its translation: CASSLAPPVTNYGYTF.

The V gene is TRBV15, the J gene TRBJ2-1; 10 positions agree with TRBD2. Trimming cost V 0 bases and J 9 bases; bases outside gene matches: 11. The CDR3 is 17 amino acids. Germline CDR1 is LNHNV and CDR2 is YYDKDF (reference sequence). The CDR3, as DNA: TGTGCCACCAGCAGAGAAGGAAGCGGGAGGGTGGGGATTGAGCAGTTCTTC. Protein: CATSREGSGRVGIEQFF.

This sequence joins TRBV19 and TRBJ2-1; 7 bases map to TRBD2. The CDR3 length is 13 residues. Germline CDR1 LNHDA, CDR2 SQIVND (reference sequence). V gave up 4 bases and J gave up 3 bases; unmatched junction bases: 0. This CDR3 is CASSRTSYNEQFF. Here the CDR3 DNA reads TGTGCCAGTAGTAGGACTAGCTACAATGAGCAGTTCTTC. Complete variable domain (other parts from reference TRBV19 and TRBJ2-1): DGGITQSPKYLFRKEGQNVTLSCEQNLNHDAMYWYRQDPGQGLRLIYYSQIVNDFQKGDIAEGYSVSREKKESFPLTVTSAQKNPTAFYLCASSRTSYNEQFFGPGTRLTVL.

This clone was recorded once. The chain combines TRBV5-6 with TRBJ2-7, with TRBD1 matching over 10 bases. The CDR3 extends over 15 amino acids. Trimming at V came to 4 bases and at J to 4 bases, leaving 8 bases not matched to a gene. CDR1 and CDR2 (germline): SGHDT, YYEEEE. This chain's CDR3 is CASSPGGTGEYEQYF. Written as DNA, the CDR3 is TGTGCCAGCAGCCCGGGCGGGACAGGGGAGTACGAGCAGTACTTC.

The V gene is TRBV6-4, the J gene TRBJ2-1, with 8 bases identical to TRBD1. The CDR3 has 13 residues. CDR1 is MRHNA and CDR2 is SNTAGT in the germline V gene. Unmatched junction bases numbered 5, after V lost 8 bases and J lost 5 bases. In nucleotides, the CDR3 is TGTGCCAGCGGGACAGGAATTAACAATGAGCAGTTCTTC. Its translation is CASGTGINNEQFF.

The V and J genes are TRBV19 and TRBJ2-7; 7 bases align to TRBD1. The J segment lost 2 bases and the V segment lost 9 bases, leaving 7 bases of the junction unmatched. The CDR3 consists of 13 residues. The germline gives CDR1 LNHDA, CDR2 SQIVND (reference sequence). The CDR3 nucleotides are TGTGCCAGCCGTGGGACAGAAACCTACGAGCAGTACTTC. Amino acid sequence: CASRGTETYEQYF.

The gene calls are TRBV7-2 and TRBJ2-3; no definite D call. Germline CDR1 is SGHTA and CDR2 is FQGNSA. The ends were cut back, 3 bases at V and 3 bases at J, with 4 bases in the middle. This CDR3 contains 12 residues. CDR3: CASSFSTDTQYF. Written as DNA, the CDR3 is TGTGCCAGCAGCTTCTCAACAGATACGCAGTATTTT.